The source of this T cell receptor (beta chain) is a study of T cells in Graves' hyperthyroidism and ophthalmopathy. The ends were cut back, 6 bases at V and 4 bases at J, with 10 bases in the middle. This CDR3 spans 13 amino acids. Germline-derived CDR1 and CDR2 are SGHAT and FQNNGV. RNA transcripts served as the template for amplifying TCR beta CDR3 regions. A first-round RT-PCR of the TCR CDR3 used the HTBI primer set. TCRdb independently ran MiXCR on the multiplex PCR reads; one entry per CDR3 protein. This sample carries about 320,000 distinct CDR3 sequences, 16% of them seen once, and the ten largest clones take approximately 33%. This clonotype was found many times.

Sequenced material: blood. The TCR sequence derives from a man aged 30-40 years with Graves' hyperthyroidism. The chain is built from TRBV11-2 and TRBJ2-1, with D uncertain. Written as DNA, the CDR3 is TGTGCCAGCAGTTCCCTATTATACAATGAGCAGTTCTTC. Encoded protein: CASSSLLYNEQFF.